The 24 T cell receptor beta chains below all came from one sample that was sequenced in a study of blood T cell repertoires in COVID-19. Measured with immunoSEQ multiplex PCR; TCRdb has only the in-frame clones, and not every one. The sample includes some 89,000 clones, over 75% of them seen just once. The specimen was peripheral blood. Receptors originate from a man in his 60s with acute or convalescent COVID-19.

The CDR3 loop reads CASSISPTGTGGDYSGNTIYF. DNA for the CDR3: TGCGCCAGCAGCATTTCTCCTACCGGGACAGGGGGTGATTACTCTGGAAACACCATATATTTT. The chain has TRBV5-1 and TRBJ1-3, with 11 bases lining up with TRBD1. V dropped 4 bases and J dropped 0; count of bases not matched to a gene: 18. Germline loops: CDR1 SGHRS, CDR2 YFSETQ. CDR3 length: 21 amino acids.

The chain has TRBV3-1 (or the pseudogene TRBV3-2) and TRBJ1-6, with no clear D. V was pared by 6 bases and J by 6 bases, with 6 bases between. CDR3 length equals 12 residues. CDR1 is LGHDT and CDR2 is YNNKEL in the germline V gene (reference sequence). CDR3 loop: CASRHSNSPLHF. As DNA, the CDR3 is TGTGCCAGCAGGCACAGTAATTCACCCCTCCACTTT.

The V and J genes are TRBV6-5 and TRBJ1-2; TRBD1 matches 12 bases. The CDR3 is 15 residues long. Unmatched junction bases numbered 9, after V lost 6 bases and J lost 7 bases. Germline V gene data show CDR1 as MNHEY and CDR2 as SVGAGI. The CDR3 is CASSGTGGASSGYTF. The CDR3 coding sequence is TGTGCCAGCAGCGGGACAGGGGGCGCATCGAGTGGCTACACCTTC.

The chain recombines TRBV30 with TRBJ1-5; no firm D call. Trimming removed 1 base from V and 6 bases from J, with 10 bases in between. The germline V gene encodes CDR1 GTSNPN and CDR2 SVGIG (reference sequence). The CDR3 runs to 13 residues. CDR3 amino acids: CAWSGKGGQPQHF. CDR3 nucleotides: TGTGCCTGGAGTGGGAAGGGAGGTCAGCCCCAGCATTTT.

This chain connects TRBV20-1 to TRBJ2-7; D perhaps matches TRBD2 (5 bases). In germline, CDR1 is DFQATT, CDR2 SNEGSKA (reference sequence). V lost 3 bases and J lost 6, with 9 bases in between. The CDR3 length is 11 residues. CDR3 sequence: CSARADSEQYF. DNA of the CDR3: TGCAGTGCTAGGGCGGACTCCGAGCAGTACTTC.

The chain uses TRBV6-2 or TRBV6-3 and TRBJ1-1; perhaps TRBD1 as D (5 bases). The germline V gene encodes CDR1 MNHEY and CDR2 SVGEGT. V dropped 4 bases and J dropped 3 bases, with 15 bases sitting between them. The CDR3 is made up of 15 amino acids. The CDR3 DNA is TGTGCCAGCAGTTCCCTTCAGGGTAAGGACACTGAAGCTTTCTTT. Translation: CASSSLQGKDTEAFF.

The rearrangement links TRBV12-3 or TRBV12-4 to TRBJ1-5, with 7 bases identical to TRBD1. The CDR3 consists of 13 residues. The V gene end was trimmed by 6 bases and the J gene end by 6 bases; junction bases not matched to a gene: 5. The CDR3 here is CASRLTGAQPQHF. CDR3 in DNA: TGTGCCAGCAGGCTAACAGGGGCTCAGCCCCAGCATTTT.

V is TRBV4-2 and J is TRBJ2-1, with D uncertain. The CDR3 is 16 amino acids. Germline V CDR1 and CDR2: LGHNA, YNFKEQ. V gave up 1 base and J gave up 3 bases, with 13 bases separating them. This CDR3 reads CASSQGSASVYNEQFF. The DNA of the CDR3 is TGTGCCAGCAGCCAAGGCTCGGCTAGTGTCTACAATGAGCAGTTCTTC.

The rearrangement joins TRBV2 to TRBJ1-2; 9 bases fit TRBD1. The CDR3 extends over 15 amino acids. V shed 2 bases, J shed 4 bases, and the junction held 5 bases outside the gene matches. Germline V lookup: CDR1 SNHLY, CDR2 FYNNEI. Here the CDR3 DNA reads TGTGCCAGCAGTGAATCCACAGGGGGCGTCTATGGCTACACCTTC. Its protein product is CASSESTGGVYGYTF.

V gene TRBV3-1 (or the pseudogene TRBV3-2) combines with J gene TRBJ1-2, with D unclear. Germline CDR1 and CDR2: LGHDT and YNNKEL (reference sequence). The CDR3 length is 14 residues. V was pared by 2 bases and J by 3 bases, with 10 bases between. The CDR3 loop is CASSQTGFDYGYTF. In DNA, the CDR3 is TGTGCCAGCAGCCAAACGGGGTTTGACTATGGCTACACCTTC.

The V call is TRBV10-2, the J call TRBJ2-7, with D possibly matching TRBD1 (6 bases). Germline V gene sequence: CDR1 WSHSY, CDR2 SAAADI. This CDR3 contains 14 residues. V was pared by 8 bases and J by 2 bases, with 16 bases between. CDR3 bases: TGCGCCAGCTCGGGCGGACAGAGAACCTACGAGCAGTACTTC. Residues: CASSGGQRTYEQYF.

V usage is TRBV15 and J usage is TRBJ1-1; D is uncertain. Germline loops: CDR1 LNHNV, CDR2 YYDKDF (reference sequence). V was cut by 1 base and J by 3 bases, with 15 bases left in between. CDR3 length: 16 amino acids. The CDR3 sequence is CATSRGYSGKDTEAFF. DNA of the CDR3: TGTGCCACCAGCAGAGGTTACAGTGGCAAGGACACTGAAGCTTTCTTT.

This clone was seen only once. V gene TRBV20-1 combines with J gene TRBJ1-6; TRBD1 aligns across 9 bases. This CDR3 spans 14 amino acids. CDR1 is DFQATT, CDR2 SNEGSKA, per germline (reference sequence). The junction had 5 bases not matched to a gene; V was cut back by 3 bases and J by 8 bases. The CDR3 DNA reads as TGCAGTGCTAGTGTGGGACAGGGTGATTCACCCCTCCACTTT. Its protein is CSASVGQGDSPLHF.

This clone has only a few counts. The rearrangement links TRBV5-6 to TRBJ1-1; maybe TRBD1 (5 bases). The germline CDR1 and CDR2 sequences are SGHDT and YYEEEE. This CDR3 has 17 residues. The V end lost 4 bases, the J end lost 1 base, and 20 bases lay between the germline ends. The CDR3 nucleotides are TGTGCCAGCAGCCAATTGACAGTGGGGCATGGGAACACTGAAGCTTTCTTT. It codes for CASSQLTVGHGNTEAFF.

A single count supports this clone. V is TRBV5-1 and J is TRBJ2-6; 8 bases match TRBD2. There are 16 residues in the CDR3. Germline trimming cut 5 bases from V and 2 bases from J; bases unmatched to any gene: 6. CDR1 and CDR2 (germline): SGHRS, YFSETQ. CDR3 DNA: TGCGCCAGCAGTCGCCTCGGGGGGGCTGGGGCCAACGTCCTGACTTTC. It specifies CASSRLGGAGANVLTF.

The chain combines TRBV10-3 with TRBJ1-1; 10 positions agree with TRBD1. J gave up 4 bases and V 3 bases, and 5 bases lay outside the gene matches. The CDR3 has 15 residues. Germline CDR1 is ENHRY and CDR2 is SYGVKD. Here the CDR3 DNA reads TGTGCCATCAGTGAAGGGGACAGGGGAGGCACTGAAGCTTTCTTT. Protein: CAISEGDRGGTEAFF.

The CDR3 sequence: CASKGHWSENSPLHF. The CDR3 DNA reads as TGTGCCAGCAAAGGACACTGGAGCGAAAATTCACCCCTCCACTTT. This chain joins TRBV6-5 and TRBJ1-6, with D possibly TRBD1 on 5 matching bases. Germline loops: CDR1 MNHEY, CDR2 SVGAGI. The V gene lost 7 bases and the J gene lost 7 bases, with 17 bases spanning the gap. This CDR3 has 15 amino acids.

CDR3 protein: CASSLASRANQPQHF. Written as DNA, the CDR3 is TGTGCCAGCAGCTTAGCGAGCAGGGCCAATCAGCCCCAGCATTTT. V and J are TRBV7-2 and TRBJ1-5; the D gene is possibly TRBD1 (5 bases). Trimming stripped 0 bases from V and 3 bases from J, with 9 bases between. The CDR3 length is 15 residues. Germline CDR1 is SGHTA and CDR2 is FQGNSA. The full variable domain, in which reference TRBV7-2 and TRBJ1-5 provide the parts outside the CDR3, is GAGVSQSPSNKVTEKGKDVELRCDPISGHTALYWYRQSLGQGLEFLIYFQGNSAPDKSGLPSDRFSAERTGGSVSTLTIQRTQQEDSAVYLCASSLASRANQPQHFGDGTRLSIL.

CDR3 amino acids: CASSLDMGLAGNNEQFF. Written as DNA, the CDR3 is TGTGCCAGTAGTCTCGATATGGGGCTAGCGGGTAACAATGAGCAGTTCTTC. The gene calls are TRBV19 and TRBJ2-1, with 8 bases that match TRBD2. This CDR3 has 17 amino acids. Unmatched junction bases numbered 14, after V lost 5 bases and J lost 5 bases. Per germline, CDR1 LNHDA and CDR2 SQIVND (reference sequence).

This chain uses TRBV5-4 with TRBJ1-1; maybe TRBD1 (5 bases). The germline V and J ends were trimmed by 4 bases and 7 bases, with 11 bases remaining between them. Germline V gene data show CDR1 as SGHNT and CDR2 as YYREEE (reference sequence). This CDR3 comprises 12 residues. The CDR3 sequence is CASSPGHREAFF. In DNA form, the CDR3 reads TGTGCCAGCAGCCCCGGACACCGTGAAGCTTTCTTT.

This clone has only one observation. The chain is built from TRBV6-5 and TRBJ1-1; D is undetermined. The V gene's germline CDR1 is MNHEY and CDR2 SVGAGI. V was clipped by 0 bases and J by 4 bases, with 9 bases between them. The CDR3 loop spans 14 amino acids. CDR3 amino acids: CASSYSNRGTEAFF. The DNA for the CDR3 is TGTGCCAGCAGTTACTCCAACCGAGGCACTGAAGCTTTCTTT.

This clone was recorded once. The genes are TRBV5-1 and TRBJ2-4; 10 nucleotides match TRBD1. The V gene's germline CDR1 is SGHRS and CDR2 YFSETQ. The V segment lost 2 bases and the J segment 0 bases; nucleotides outside the gene matches: 17. This CDR3 has 21 amino acids. In DNA form, the CDR3 reads TGCGCCAGCAGCTTTGGGGTGGTGGGGACAGGGGACTTATCAGCCAAAAACATTCAGTACTTC. This translates into CASSFGVVGTGDLSAKNIQYF.

V usage is TRBV5-4 and J usage is TRBJ1-6, with 10 bases aligning to TRBD1. V lost 2 bases and J lost 7; bases outside the gene matches: 3. The CDR3 spans 15 residues. Per germline, CDR1 SGHNT and CDR2 YYREEE (reference sequence). CDR3 sequence: CASSFGQGENSPLHF. The CDR3 region has the DNA TGTGCCAGCAGCTTTGGACAGGGGGAAAATTCACCCCTCCACTTT.

The chain has TRBV5-1 and TRBJ1-1; D is ambiguous. V was shortened by 3 bases and J by 1 base, with 16 bases between the two germline ends. Germline V gives CDR1 SGHRS, CDR2 YFSETQ. CDR3 length: 16 amino acids. CDR3 residues: CASSSWTGRGNTEAFF. The CDR3 region has the DNA TGCGCCAGCAGCTCCTGGACTGGCCGCGGGAACACTGAAGCTTTCTTT. Drawing the rest from reference TRBV5-1 and TRBJ1-1, the complete variable domain is KAGVTQTPRYLIKTRGQQVTLSCSPISGHRSVSWYQQTPGQGLQFLFEYFSETQRNKGNFPGRFSGRQFSNSRSEMNVSTLELGDSALYLCASSSWTGRGNTEAFFGQGTRLTVV.